The 30 T cell receptor beta chains below were found in one sample sequenced in a study of blood T cell repertoires in COVID-19. Clones were sequenced by immunoSEQ multiplex PCR, and TCRdb holds only the in-frame ones, with some missing. The table lists 90,000 to 130,000 clones, less than 85% of them singletons, with 3% to 4.5% in the top ten. The sample consisted of peripheral blood. Every receptor here comes from a woman of 80 years or more with acute or convalescent COVID-19.

This rearrangement joins TRBV6-5 to TRBJ2-7; 10 positions agree with TRBD1. The CDR3 is made up of 16 amino acids. From germline, CDR1 is MNHEY and CDR2 SVGAGI. V was clipped by 6 bases and J by 3 bases; unmatched bases: 11. CDR3 loop: CASSYRTGGGLYEQYF. The CDR3 nucleotides read TGTGCCAGCAGCTACAGGACAGGGGGAGGCCTCTACGAGCAGTACTTC.

The CDR3 spells CASSPSSGASYNEQFF. The CDR3 DNA follows: TGTGCCAGCAGCCCCTCTAGCGGGGCGTCTTACAATGAGCAGTTCTTC. The gene calls are TRBV4-2 and TRBJ2-1, with 9 bases that match TRBD2. The CDR3 consists of 16 residues. The germline V gene has CDR1 LGHNA and CDR2 YNFKEQ. Trimming removed 4 bases from V and 4 bases from J; junction bases left unmatched: 8.

The chain links TRBV29-1 to TRBJ2-3; 15 bases agree with TRBD2. Germline lookup yields CDR1 SQVTM and CDR2 ANQGSEA. Germline trimming cut 3 bases from V and 4 bases from J; bases unmatched to any gene: 5. The CDR3 has 16 residues. The CDR3 loop reads CSVDLRTSGRADTQYF. CDR3 nucleotides: TGCAGCGTTGATCTTAGGACTAGCGGGAGGGCAGATACGCAGTATTTT.

The rearrangement links TRBV7-9 to TRBJ1-2, with D possibly being TRBD1 (5 bases). Trimming shortened V by 2 bases and J by 6 bases, and 13 bases separated the two germline ends. Germline V gene sequence: CDR1 SEHNR, CDR2 FQNEAQ (reference sequence). The CDR3 covers 14 residues. The CDR3 spells CASSLLAGIDGYTF. In nucleotides, the CDR3 is TGTGCCAGCAGCTTATTGGCAGGGATCGATGGCTACACCTTC.

The gene calls are TRBV5-1 and TRBJ2-3, with 12 positions matching TRBD1. Germline V gives CDR1 SGHRS, CDR2 YFSETQ. V lost 4 bases and J lost 7; bases outside the gene matches: 10. The CDR3 runs to 16 residues. CDR3: CASSVAGTGGGNTQYF. In DNA form, the CDR3 reads TGCGCCAGCAGCGTCGCCGGGACAGGGGGCGGGAATACGCAGTATTTT. Using reference TRBV5-1 and TRBJ2-3 for the parts outside the CDR3, the full variable domain is KAGVTQTPRYLIKTRGQQVTLSCSPISGHRSVSWYQQTPGQGLQFLFEYFSETQRNKGNFPGRFSGRQFSNSRSEMNVSTLELGDSALYLCASSVAGTGGGNTQYFGPGTRLTVL.

This clone was seen a few times. J is TRBJ2-2 and V is TRBV5-1; D may be TRBD1 (5 bases). Germline loops: CDR1 SGHRS, CDR2 YFSETQ. V lost 1 base to trimming and J lost 6 bases, with 10 bases between them. The CDR3 is 14 residues long. In DNA form, the CDR3 reads TGCGCCAGCAGCTTGAAGGGGTCTTCCGGGGAGCTGTTTTTT. Protein sequence: CASSLKGSSGELFF. Looking up the rest from reference TRBV5-1 and TRBJ2-2 gives the full variable domain: KAGVTQTPRYLIKTRGQQVTLSCSPISGHRSVSWYQQTPGQGLQFLFEYFSETQRNKGNFPGRFSGRQFSNSRSEMNVSTLELGDSALYLCASSLKGSSGELFFGEGSRLTVL.

The chain links TRBV6-2 or TRBV6-3 to TRBJ2-1; 7 positions match TRBD2. Germline CDR1 reads MNHEY; CDR2 reads SVGEGT. Unmatched junction bases numbered 5, after V lost 5 bases and J lost 1 base. This CDR3 spans 15 amino acids. The CDR3 loop reads CASSPGTISYNEQFF. The CDR3 DNA follows: TGTGCCAGCAGTCCCGGGACTATTTCCTACAATGAGCAGTTCTTC.

The gene calls are TRBV5-1 and TRBJ1-1; TRBD1 aligns across 9 bases. Germline loops: CDR1 SGHRS, CDR2 YFSETQ. V was pared by 2 bases and J by 1 base, with 3 bases of the junction left unmatched. The CDR3 consists of 15 residues. The CDR3 here is CASSLQGAGNTEAFF. In DNA form, the CDR3 reads TGCGCCAGCAGCTTACAGGGGGCCGGGAACACTGAAGCTTTCTTT.

In its sample, this clone was seen a few times. A read error is possible here, since a much larger clone lies one base away. This specimen includes other DNA sequences encoding the same CDR3. This chain connects TRBV6-2 or TRBV6-3 to TRBJ1-6; no clear D. This CDR3 is built from 12 residues. In germline, CDR1 is MNHEY, CDR2 SVGEGT. The germline V and J ends were trimmed by 5 bases and 7 bases, with 6 bases remaining between them. CDR3 bases: TGTGCCAGCAGTCTCGAGAATTCACCCCTCCACTTT. It codes for CASSLENSPLHF.

This chain uses TRBV21-1 with TRBJ2-7; no check of the table's D call, TRBD2, against the DNA was made. TRBV21-1 is flagged as a pseudogene. The CDR3 contains 16 residues. The DNA for the CDR3 is TGTGCCACCCCGAGGCCCCTAGGGACTACCTTCTACGAGCAGTACTTC. It codes for CATPRPLGTTFYEQYF.

This chain links TRBV6-6 with TRBJ1-1; D call uncertain. Germline V gives CDR1 MNHNY, CDR2 SVGAGI (reference sequence). Trimming pared 2 bases from V and 2 bases from J, leaving 9 bases between. The CDR3 is made up of 14 amino acids. For the CDR3, the DNA is TGTGCCAGCAGTTACCCAGAAAGTAACACTGAAGCTTTCTTT. Translating it yields CASSYPESNTEAFF.

The chain is built from TRBV2 and TRBJ2-3, with D maybe TRBD2 (7 bases). There are 15 residues in the CDR3. V gave up 4 bases and J gave up 1 base, with 12 bases separating them. CDR1 and CDR2 from the germline V gene are SNHLY and FYNNEI. In DNA, the CDR3 is TGTGCCAGCAGTGCGGGGGGCGCCGGCACAGATACGCAGTATTTT. This sequence encodes CASSAGGAGTDTQYF.

The CDR3 DNA sequence: TGCGCCAGCAGTGAGTCAACGGGGGGGAACACTGAAGCTTTCTTT. It is translated as CASSESTGGNTEAFF. This chain links TRBV10-1 with TRBJ1-1, with TRBD1 as a possible D gene (5 bases). This CDR3 has 15 amino acids. V lost 0 bases and J lost 1, with 9 bases in between. Germline loops: CDR1 WNHNN, CDR2 SYGVQD (reference sequence).

This clone was observed a single time. V gene TRBV9 combines with J gene TRBJ2-2; D not certain. CDR3 length: 15 residues. Trimming left V 0 bases short and J 1 base short, with 7 bases between. The germline gives CDR1 SGDLS, CDR2 YYNGEE. The CDR3 DNA sequence: TGTGCCAGCAGCGTAGCCCCCCGGAACACCGGGGAGCTGTTTTTT. It is translated as CASSVAPRNTGELFF.

The rearrangement uses TRBV7-6 and TRBJ1-6; a possible D gene is TRBD1 (5 bases). This CDR3 is built from 16 residues. Germline CDR1 reads SGHVS; CDR2 reads FNYEAQ. V gave up 0 bases and J gave up 6 bases, with 12 bases separating them. The CDR3 DNA reads as TGTGCCAGCAGCTTAGCGGTCCAACAGGCTAATTCACCCCTCCACTTT. As protein: CASSLAVQQANSPLHF.

The genes are TRBV3-1 (or the pseudogene TRBV3-2) and TRBJ2-1, with 9 positions matching TRBD1. The CDR3 totals 18 residues. Trimming removed 0 bases from V and 8 bases from J; junction bases left unmatched: 14. Germline-derived CDR1 and CDR2 are LGHDT and YNNKEL (reference sequence). The CDR3 region is CASSQDILPGTGRHEQFF. The CDR3 DNA reads TGTGCCAGCAGCCAAGATATCCTTCCCGGGACAGGGAGGCATGAGCAGTTCTTC.

The chain recombines TRBV6-5 with TRBJ2-5; D is unclear. The V and J ends lost 4 bases and 9 bases respectively, with 9 bases between them. Germline V gene sequence: CDR1 MNHEY, CDR2 SVGAGI. The CDR3 is 11 amino acids. The CDR3 is CASSSYASQYF. CDR3 nucleotides: TGTGCCAGCAGTTCCTATGCCTCCCAGTACTTC.

The chain is built from TRBV5-4 and TRBJ1-5; possible D gene TRBD1, 5 bases. Germline V gene data show CDR1 as SGHNT and CDR2 as YYREEE (reference sequence). The CDR3 is 13 amino acids. V shed 8 bases and J shed 0 bases, with 9 bases lying between them. The DNA for the CDR3 is TGTGCCAGGGGGGGGACTAGCAATCAGCCCCAGCATTTT. As protein: CARGGTSNQPQHF.

The chain recombines TRBV7-2 with TRBJ2-3; D perhaps matches TRBD2 (5 bases). The CDR3 runs to 16 residues. V lost 1 base and J 0 bases, leaving 11 bases between the germline ends. Germline CDR1 reads SGHTA; CDR2 reads FQGNSA. The CDR3 sequence: CASSLGAGWSTDTQYF. Here the CDR3 DNA reads TGTGCCAGCAGCTTAGGGGCGGGCTGGAGCACAGATACGCAGTATTTT.

V usage is TRBV3-1 (or the pseudogene TRBV3-2) and J usage is TRBJ1-5, with D unresolved. The germline gives CDR1 LGHDT, CDR2 YNNKEL (reference sequence). Trimming took off 4 bases at V and 3 bases at J, with 7 bases between the two ends. The CDR3 extends over 13 amino acids. The CDR3 coding sequence is TGTGCCAGCAGCCCAGATTACAATCAGCCCCAGCATTTT. Protein sequence: CASSPDYNQPQHF.

The chain uses TRBV19 and TRBJ2-1; tentative D call: TRBD2 (6 bases). Per germline, CDR1 LNHDA and CDR2 SQIVND (reference sequence). The CDR3 sequence is 15 residues long. Trimming stripped 1 base from V and 2 bases from J, with 9 bases between. For the CDR3, the DNA is TGTGCCAGTAGTATAGCGGGAGTACCCTACAATGAGCAGTTCTTC. Translating it yields CASSIAGVPYNEQFF.

The chain carries TRBV9 and TRBJ1-1, with TRBD1 matching 9 bases. Germline V gives CDR1 SGDLS, CDR2 YYNGEE. CDR3 length: 18 amino acids. V gave up 3 bases and J gave up 1 base; unmatched junction bases: 13. CDR3 in amino acids: CASSGDRGFVIRNTEAFF. The CDR3 DNA is TGTGCCAGCAGCGGAGACAGGGGGTTCGTAATTAGGAACACTGAAGCTTTCTTT.

The chain joins TRBV3-1 (or the pseudogene TRBV3-2) to TRBJ1-6, with 11 nucleotides matching TRBD1. The CDR3 loop spans 14 amino acids. V lost 4 bases, J lost 12 bases, and 5 bases stayed unmatched. The germline gives CDR1 LGHDT, CDR2 YNNKEL (reference sequence). The DNA for the CDR3 is TGTGCCAGCAGCCGAGGACAGGGGGCTAGACCCCTCCACTTT. Its protein is CASSRGQGARPLHF.

This chain uses TRBV28 with TRBJ2-4; tentatively, D is TRBD2 (6 bases). The CDR3 extends over 13 amino acids. V was trimmed by 2 bases and J by 8 bases, leaving 10 bases between them. Per the germline V gene, CDR1 is MDHEN and CDR2 is SYDVKM. The CDR3 region is CASSLGGLHIQYF. The DNA of the CDR3 is TGTGCCAGCAGTTTAGGAGGGTTGCACATTCAGTACTTC.

A single count supports this clone. The chain employs TRBV6-2 or TRBV6-3 and TRBJ1-5; 9 bases are shared with TRBD1. The CDR3 is 16 amino acids. The junction had 12 bases not matched to a gene; V was cut back by 6 bases and J by 6 bases. The germline gives CDR1 MNHEY, CDR2 SVGEGT. CDR3 loop: CASSPGQGTLSQPQHF. CDR3 nucleotide sequence: TGTGCCAGCAGCCCGGGACAGGGAACCCTAAGTCAGCCCCAGCATTTT.

V usage is TRBV3-1 (or the pseudogene TRBV3-2) and J usage is TRBJ1-2; D might be TRBD1 (6 bases). Germline CDR1 reads LGHDT; CDR2 reads YNNKEL (reference sequence). V was shortened by 1 base and J by 7 bases, with 13 bases between the two germline ends. The CDR3 has 14 amino acids. CDR3 nucleotide sequence: TGTGCCAGCAGCCAAGTGGGGGACATCTCTGGCTACACCTTC. Its protein product is CASSQVGDISGYTF.

The CDR3 region has the DNA TGTGCCAGCACCTCCCGGGAGAACGAGCAGTACTTC. It specifies CASTSRENEQYF. This sequence joins TRBV11-2 and TRBJ2-7; D is possibly TRBD2 (6 bases). Germline CDR1 reads SGHAT; CDR2 reads FQNNGV. Trimming took 7 bases from V and 5 from J, leaving 12 bases between them. The CDR3 has 12 residues. Full variable domain (remainder filled in from reference TRBV11-2 and TRBJ2-7): EAGVAQSPRYKIIEKRQSVAFWCNPISGHATLYWYQQILGQGPKLLIQFQNNGVVDDSQLPKDRFSAERLKGVDSTLKIQPAKLEDSAVYLCASTSRENEQYFGPGTRLTVT.

In this sample, this clone turned up once. CDR3 protein: CASSISAGHEKLFF. The CDR3 region has the DNA TGTGCCAGTAGTATCTCGGCAGGGCATGAAAAACTGTTTTTT. The V gene is TRBV19, the J gene TRBJ1-4; tentative D call: TRBD1 (5 bases). Germline V gene lookup returns CDR1 LNHDA and CDR2 SQIVND (reference sequence). This CDR3 has 14 residues. The V end was cut by 3 bases, the J end by 6 bases, with 11 bases between.

The V and J genes are TRBV23-1 and TRBJ2-7; D not certain. TRBV23-1 is sorted into the ORF group, with uncertain function. The CDR3 runs 14 residues. V was pared by 0 bases and J by 1 base, with 7 bases between. CDR3 amino acids: CASSQSQASYEQYF. In nucleotides, the CDR3 is TGCGCCAGCAGTCAATCCCAAGCTTCCTACGAGCAGTACTTC.

Regarding this clone: At the DNA level, this CDR3 is encoded by other sequences in the same sample as well. This sequence joins TRBV6-5 and TRBJ2-7; 8 nucleotides line up with TRBD1. CDR1 is MNHEY, CDR2 SVGAGI, per germline. V shed 2 bases, J shed 1 base, and the junction held 4 bases outside the gene matches. The CDR3 has 15 amino acids. The CDR3, as DNA: TGTGCCAGCAGTTACCTCGGACAGGGTTCCTACGAGCAGTACTTC. Its translation is CASSYLGQGSYEQYF.